The sequence of this TCR beta chain was determined in a study of control samples from healthy donors and cancer patients. Sequencing used immunoSEQ multiplex PCR; TCRdb keeps in-frame clones, though not all of them. Altogether some 28,000 clones are present, just under 90% being singletons, with the ten largest covering 1.5% to 2%. The CDR3 runs 14 residues. CDR1 is SNHLY, CDR2 FYNNEI, per germline. V was trimmed by 4 bases and J by 0 bases, leaving 7 bases between them. The chain couples TRBV2 to TRBJ1-5; D uncertain. This sequence was found in a woman aged 40 to 50 with lung cancer. Sequenced material: PBMCs. The CDR3 protein is CASSGGNSNQPQHF. CDR3 coding DNA: TGTGCCAGCAGTGGAGGCAATAGCAATCAGCCCCAGCATTTT.